What follows are 30 T cell receptor beta chains derived from one specimen sequenced in a study of regulatory T cells in long-lasting Graves disease. According to the study, TCR beta libraries were built with iRepertoire HTBI primers and CDR3-region Arm-PCR. TCRdb passed the multiplex PCR reads through MiXCR, listing each CDR3 protein once. This table holds 350,000 to 500,000 distinct CDR3 sequences, about 17% found once. Time point denoted: newly diagnosed GD, antithyroid drugs for less than 3 months. From RNA extracted from PBMCs, the TCR library was made. The data also belong to a second study, concerning T cells in Graves' hyperthyroidism and ophthalmopathy.

The sequencing used peripheral blood mononuclear cells (PBMCs), collected at new diagnosis, from a patient treated with antithyroid drugs. These receptors were taken from a woman aged 25 to 45 with Graves disease.

This clonotype was seen repeatedly, ten times or more. The rearrangement joins TRBV7-9 to TRBJ2-1; 7 positions agree with TRBD2. Germline lookup yields CDR1 SEHNR and CDR2 FQNEAQ (reference sequence). J gave up 4 bases and V 4 bases, and 10 bases lay outside the gene matches. The CDR3 length is 16 residues. CDR3 DNA: TGTGCCAGCAGCTCCACCCTGCGGGAGAGGTACAATGAGCAGTTCTTC. Translated, it gives CASSSTLRERYNEQFF. The full variable domain, with the rest looked up from reference TRBV7-9 and TRBJ2-1, is DTGVSQNPRHKITKRGQNVTFRCDPISEHNRLYWYRQTLGQGPEFLTYFQNEAQLEKSRLLSDRFSAERPKGSFSTLEIQRTEQGDSAMYLCASSSTLRERYNEQFFGPGTRLTVL.

In its sample, this clonotype was seen many times. The chain combines TRBV5-4 with TRBJ2-5, with D perhaps TRBD2 (5 bases). V shed 3 bases and J shed 3 bases, with 12 bases lying between them. The germline CDR1 and CDR2 sequences are SGHNT and YYREEE (reference sequence). The CDR3 has 14 residues. The chain's CDR3 is CASSSNTRKETQYF. Here the CDR3 DNA reads TGTGCCAGCAGCTCTAACACTAGAAAAGAGACCCAGTACTTC.

Details on this clonotype: A read error may produce the germline difference seen at one junction end. This sequence joins TRBV7-9 and TRBJ1-2; TRBD1 agrees at 9 bases. The CDR3 consists of 20 residues. Germline-derived CDR1 and CDR2 are SEHNR and FQNEAQ (reference sequence). CDR3 coding DNA: TGCGCCAGCAGCCAAGCTATTACGGGGACAGGGATGACAGCTAACTATGGCTACACCTTC. It specifies CASSQAITGTGMTANYGYTF. Looking up the rest from reference TRBV7-9 and TRBJ1-2 gives the full variable domain: DTGVSQNPRHKITKRGQNVTFRCDPISEHNRLYWYRQTLGQGPEFLTYFQNEAQLEKSRLLSDRFSAERPKGSFSTLEIQRTEQGDSAMYLCASSQAITGTGMTANYGYTFGSGTRLTVV.

This clonotype was observed many times. The V call is TRBV18, the J call TRBJ1-4; 9 nucleotides agree with TRBD1. V lost 3 bases and J lost 4; bases outside the gene matches: 12. The CDR3 totals 18 residues. Germline CDR1 KGHSH, CDR2 LQKENI. CDR3: CASSPGTGLVGINEKLFF. As DNA, the CDR3 is TGTGCCAGCTCACCTGGGACAGGGCTAGTCGGCATTAATGAAAAACTGTTTTTT.

The gene calls are TRBV20-1 and TRBJ1-2, with a tentative D call TRBD1 (6 bases). This CDR3 comprises 14 residues. The germline V and J ends were trimmed by 0 bases and 5 bases, with 13 bases remaining between them. The germline V gene encodes CDR1 DFQATT and CDR2 SNEGSKA (reference sequence). The CDR3 nucleotides read TGCAGTGCTAGAGATGAACAGGGTTTGTATGGCTACACCTTC. It yields the protein CSARDEQGLYGYTF.

This clonotype was found many times. This chain links TRBV29-1 with TRBJ2-6, with D tentatively TRBD1 (5 bases). CDR3 length: 16 amino acids. The germline V and J ends were trimmed by 4 bases and 4 bases, with 17 bases remaining between them. Germline V gene data show CDR1 as SQVTM and CDR2 as ANQGSEA. The CDR3 is CSVVPGFSAGANVLTF. CDR3 nucleotide sequence: TGCAGCGTTGTGCCAGGGTTCTCGGCCGGGGCCAACGTCCTGACTTTC.

This rearrangement joins TRBV11-2 to TRBJ1-6; 11 bases agree with TRBD1. The ends lost 6 bases at V and 10 bases at J; junction bases unmatched: 8. Germline V CDR1 and CDR2: SGHAT, FQNNGV. There are 15 residues in the CDR3. The CDR3 nucleotides read TGTGCCAGCAGTAAATGGACAGGGGGCATCTCACCCCTCCACTTT. This codes for CASSKWTGGISPLHF. The full variable domain, its missing parts supplied by reference TRBV11-2 and TRBJ1-6, is EAGVAQSPRYKIIEKRQSVAFWCNPISGHATLYWYQQILGQGPKLLIQFQNNGVVDDSQLPKDRFSAERLKGVDSTLKIQPAKLEDSAVYLCASSKWTGGISPLHFGNGTRLTVT.

This clonotype was seen at least ten times. This chain links TRBV11-2 with TRBJ2-1; no clear D gene. Trimming pared 4 bases from V and 8 bases from J, leaving 15 bases between. Per the germline V gene, CDR1 is SGHAT and CDR2 is FQNNGV. CDR3 length: 14 amino acids. The CDR3, as DNA: TGTGCCAGCAGCTCGCGGACCTACGTCGATGAGCAGTTCTTC. Protein sequence: CASSSRTYVDEQFF.

V and J are TRBV7-2 and TRBJ2-1; D gene unclear. V lost 3 bases and J 6 bases, leaving 9 bases between the germline ends. Germline CDR1 and CDR2: SGHTA and FQGNSA. The CDR3 runs 13 residues. The CDR3 loop is CASSFGNLNEQFF. The CDR3 nucleotides are TGTGCCAGCAGCTTTGGCAACCTCAATGAGCAGTTCTTC.

The V call is TRBV27, the J call TRBJ2-1, with 12 nucleotides matching TRBD2. Trimming cost V 5 bases and J 2 bases; bases outside gene matches: 4. CDR1 and CDR2 (germline): MNHEY, SMNVEV (reference sequence). This CDR3 has 16 amino acids. CDR3 bases: TGTGCCAGCAGTACACGGACTAGCGGGACCTACAATGAGCAGTTCTTC. Residues: CASSTRTSGTYNEQFF.

Ten or more counts support this clonotype. The gene calls are TRBV3-1 and TRBJ2-7; D perhaps matches TRBD1 (6 bases). The CDR3 loop spans 13 amino acids. With 4 bases removed from V and 2 bases from J, the gap between germline ends came to 9 bases. CDR1 is LGHDT and CDR2 is YNNKEL in the germline V gene (reference sequence). CDR3 coding DNA: TGTGCCAGCAGCCGTGACAGGACCTACGAGCAGTACTTC. The encoded protein is CASSRDRTYEQYF.

The sample holds a few counts of this clonotype. The J gene is TRBJ2-7, the V gene TRBV14; no definite D call. V gave up 4 bases and J gave up 3 bases, with 10 bases separating them. Germline values: CDR1 SGHDN, CDR2 FVKESK. The CDR3 contains 13 residues. In DNA form, the CDR3 reads TGTGCCAGCAGCCGAAGCCGTAACTACGAGCAGTACTTC. Protein: CASSRSRNYEQYF.

This clonotype came up a few times. The chain has TRBV4-3 and TRBJ2-1; 8 bases are a match to TRBD2. Germline-derived CDR1 and CDR2 are LGHNA and YSLEER. V lost 0 bases, J lost 7 bases, and 8 bases stayed unmatched. The CDR3 has 16 residues. The CDR3: CASSQEQAGVSNEQFF. The DNA for the CDR3 is TGCGCCAGCAGCCAAGAACAAGCGGGAGTAAGTAATGAGCAGTTCTTC.

The chain combines TRBV5-1 with TRBJ2-5; the D call may be TRBD1 or TRBD2 (5 bases each). The germline gives CDR1 SGHRS, CDR2 YFSETQ. The CDR3 is 16 residues long. Trimming took 3 bases from V and 2 from J, leaving 17 bases between them. The CDR3 region is CASSSGVTALQETQYF. The DNA for the CDR3 is TGCGCCAGCAGCTCCGGGGTGACAGCGCTGCAAGAGACCCAGTACTTC.

The V gene is TRBV7-2, the J gene TRBJ1-2; TRBD1 aligns across 7 bases. In germline, CDR1 is SGHTA, CDR2 FQGNSA. V lost 0 bases, J lost 4 bases, and 5 bases stayed unmatched. This CDR3 is 15 amino acids long. This CDR3 is CASSLAEEGAYGYTF. CDR3 sequence (DNA): TGTGCCAGCAGCTTAGCGGAGGAGGGGGCCTATGGCTACACCTTC.

This clonotype was detected only a few times. The V gene is TRBV19, the J gene TRBJ2-4; the D gene is possibly TRBD2 (5 bases). Trimming took off 3 bases at V and 6 bases at J, with 9 bases between the two ends. This CDR3 has 13 residues. The germline V gene has CDR1 LNHDA and CDR2 SQIVND (reference sequence). Here the CDR3 DNA reads TGTGCCAGTAGTATCCCAGGACTAAACATTCAGTACTTC. It encodes CASSIPGLNIQYF.

Many counts were recorded for this clonotype. The chain is built from TRBV5-1 and TRBJ2-7, with D uncertain. V lost 0 bases and J 2 bases, leaving 9 bases between the germline ends. The V gene's germline CDR1 is SGHRS and CDR2 YFSETQ. The CDR3 sequence is 14 residues long. In DNA form, the CDR3 reads TGCGCCAGCAGCTTGGTGACGGATACCTACGAGCAGTACTTC. It specifies CASSLVTDTYEQYF. Combining the CDR3 with reference TRBV5-1 and TRBJ2-7 gives the whole variable domain KAGVTQTPRYLIKTRGQQVTLSCSPISGHRSVSWYQQTPGQGLQFLFEYFSETQRNKGNFPGRFSGRQFSNSRSEMNVSTLELGDSALYLCASSLVTDTYEQYFGPGTRLTVT.

This clonotype came up many times. V gene TRBV13 combines with J gene TRBJ2-7, with D possibly TRBD2 on 6 matching bases. Germline CDR1 is PRHDT and CDR2 is FYEKMQ (reference sequence). Between the trimmed V and J ends, which lost 5 bases and 0 bases, there was a span of 14 bases. The CDR3 extends over 15 amino acids. The CDR3 sequence is CASSRRDSLSYEQYF. CDR3 DNA sequence: TGTGCCAGCAGCCGCCGGGACTCCCTCTCCTACGAGCAGTACTTC.

This clonotype was recorded at least ten times. This sequence joins TRBV12-3 or TRBV12-4 and TRBJ2-1, with 15 bases aligning to TRBD2. Trimming took 4 bases from V and 11 from J; bases not matched to a gene: 9. There are 16 residues in the CDR3. The CDR3 loop is CASSSGTSGRNTKQFF. The CDR3 bases are TGTGCCAGCAGTTCCGGGACTAGCGGGAGGAATACAAAGCAGTTCTTC.

The chain joins TRBV27 to TRBJ1-3, with TRBD1 matching over 7 bases. CDR1 is MNHEY and CDR2 is SMNVEV in the germline V gene (reference sequence). The CDR3 is 15 amino acids. V lost 6 bases to trimming and J lost 0 bases; unmatched junction nucleotides: 5. The CDR3, as DNA: TGTGCCAGCAGCCGGGGACAGCCCTCTGGAAACACCATATATTTT. It specifies CASSRGQPSGNTIYF.

This clonotype was recorded at least ten times. V usage is TRBV7-2 and J usage is TRBJ2-5; D gene unclear. The CDR3 runs to 13 residues. The V and J ends lost 7 bases and 1 base respectively, with 10 bases between them. Germline V gene lookup returns CDR1 SGHTA and CDR2 FQGNSA. The DNA of the CDR3 is TGTGCCAGCATGAGTCCTTCCCAAGAGACCCAGTACTTC. Its translation: CASMSPSQETQYF.

This clonotype was counted ten times or more. This chain joins TRBV28 and TRBJ1-2, with 7 bases fitting TRBD1. V shed 5 bases and J 4 bases; nucleotides not matched to a gene: 7. CDR3 length: 14 residues. The V gene's germline CDR1 is MDHEN and CDR2 SYDVKM. The CDR3 sequence is CASSTGVRSYGYTF. In DNA form, the CDR3 reads TGTGCCAGCAGTACAGGGGTCCGGTCCTATGGCTACACCTTC.

This clonotype was seen ten or more times. The rearrangement uses TRBV11-2 and TRBJ2-2; D possibly corresponds to TRBD1 (6 bases). The CDR3 sequence is 16 residues long. Germline V CDR1 and CDR2: SGHAT, FQNNGV. V dropped 3 bases and J dropped 3 bases, with 14 bases sitting between them. CDR3 nucleotide sequence: TGTGCCAGCAGCTTTCCAAGAGGGGGACACACCGGGGAGCTGTTTTTT. The encoded protein is CASSFPRGGHTGELFF.

This clonotype was observed many times. The chain employs TRBV30 and TRBJ1-3, with 8 bases fitting TRBD1. Germline CDR1 GTSNPN, CDR2 SVGIG (reference sequence). CDR3 size: 17 residues. J gave up 0 bases and V 0 bases, and 7 bases lay outside the gene matches. This chain's CDR3 is CAWSVQGGLNSGNTIYF. The DNA for the CDR3 is TGTGCCTGGAGTGTACAGGGGGGACTGAACTCTGGAAACACCATATATTTT.

In this sample, this clonotype turned up many times. V gene TRBV28 combines with J gene TRBJ1-3, with a tentative D call TRBD1 (5 bases). The ends were cut back, 4 bases at V and 2 bases at J, with 21 bases in the middle. CDR1 MDHEN and CDR2 SYDVKM come from the germline V gene. This CDR3 is 18 amino acids long. The CDR3 protein is CASSSSSGGAAAGNTIYF. As DNA, the CDR3 is TGTGCCAGCAGTTCGAGTTCTGGAGGGGCGGCAGCTGGAAACACCATATATTTT.

Ten or more counts support this clonotype. V usage is TRBV28 and J usage is TRBJ2-7; TRBD1 agrees at 7 bases. The junction had 6 bases not matched to a gene; V was cut back by 8 bases and J by 5 bases. Germline CDR1 MDHEN, CDR2 SYDVKM. The CDR3 consists of 12 residues. The CDR3 protein is CASANQGDEQYF. CDR3 nucleotides: TGTGCCAGCGCAAATCAGGGGGACGAGCAGTACTTC. Based on the CDR3 plus reference TRBV28 and TRBJ2-7, the full variable domain is DVKVTQSSRYLVKRTGEKVFLECVQDMDHENMFWYRQDPGLGLRLIYFSYDVKMKEKGDIPEGYSVSREKKERFSLILESASTNQTSMYLCASANQGDEQYFGPGTRLTVT.

At least ten counts were recorded for this clonotype. The rearrangement uses TRBV2 and TRBJ2-1, with unresolved D. Trimming removed 7 bases from V and 5 bases from J, with 15 bases in between. The germline CDR1 and CDR2 sequences are SNHLY and FYNNEI. The CDR3 loop spans 14 amino acids. The CDR3 protein is CASKQDSQDNEQFF. As DNA, the CDR3 is TGTGCCAGCAAGCAGGATTCGCAGGACAATGAGCAGTTCTTC.

Ten or more counts support this clonotype. The chain employs TRBV27 and TRBJ2-1; 9 nucleotides line up with TRBD1. This CDR3 has 14 amino acids. V gave up 4 bases and J gave up 5 bases; unmatched junction bases: 3. Per the germline V gene, CDR1 is MNHEY and CDR2 is SMNVEV (reference sequence). The CDR3 sequence: CASSSDRGNNEQFF. In nucleotides, the CDR3 is TGTGCCAGCAGTTCGGACAGGGGAAACAATGAGCAGTTCTTC.

The table lists this clonotype with many counts. V gene TRBV12-3 or TRBV12-4 combines with J gene TRBJ2-1; TRBD2 matches at 10 bases. Trimming removed 10 bases from V and 10 bases from J; junction bases left unmatched: 13. The CDR3 extends over 14 amino acids. Written as DNA, the CDR3 is TGTGCCACCCAAGCAGGACTAGCGGTTCGGGAGCAGTTCTTC. It encodes CATQAGLAVREQFF.

Details on this clonotype: This may be a read error, as it is one base from a much larger clone. The genes are TRBV2 and TRBJ1-1, with D hard to call. Germline CDR1 SNHLY, CDR2 FYNNEI. The ends were cut back, 4 bases at V and 1 base at J, with 7 bases in the middle. This CDR3 comprises 13 residues. CDR3 residues: CASSVQQNTEAFF. The CDR3, as DNA: TGTGCCAGCAGTGTACAGCAGAACACTGAAGCTTTCTTT.